One sample yielded the 8 T cell receptor beta chains listed below, sequenced in a study of blood T cell repertoires in COVID-19. The protocol was immunoSEQ multiplex PCR, while the TCRdb copy is restricted to in-frame clones and leaves out a portion. The table shows 150,000 to 200,000 clones, with about 86% occurring only once. Specimen: peripheral blood. These receptors all stem from a man over 45 with active or convalescent COVID-19.

The V and J genes are TRBV11-3 and TRBJ1-1; 8 bases align to TRBD1. After removal of 0 bases from V and 4 bases from J, the junction contained 13 bases not matched to a gene. This CDR3 is built from 18 residues. CDR1 SGHNT and CDR2 YENEEA come from the germline V gene. The CDR3 nucleotides are TGTGCCAGCAGCTTAGAAAAGTATTCCGTCCAGGGGGCCACTGAAGCTTTCTTT. Translation: CASSLEKYSVQGATEAFF.

This chain connects TRBV6-2 or TRBV6-3 to TRBJ2-7; 9 bases match TRBD2. The trim removed 2 bases at V and 0 bases at J, leaving 5 bases unmatched. The CDR3 is 16 residues long. Germline V gene sequence: CDR1 MNHEY, CDR2 SVGEGT. This CDR3 is CASSYPLAGFSYEQYF. The CDR3 nucleotides are TGTGCCAGCAGTTACCCCCTAGCGGGATTCTCCTACGAGCAGTACTTC.

The genes are TRBV30 and TRBJ1-2, with TRBD1 as a possible D gene (5 bases). V was cut by 0 bases and J by 8 bases, with 13 bases left in between. Germline V CDR1 and CDR2: GTSNPN, SVGIG (reference sequence). This CDR3 comprises 13 residues. This CDR3 is CAWSVSPGAGYTF. The CDR3 region has the DNA TGTGCCTGGAGTGTATCCCCTGGGGCCGGCTACACCTTC.

V is TRBV4-3 and J is TRBJ2-1, with D perhaps TRBD2 (6 bases). Germline V gives CDR1 LGHNA, CDR2 YSLEER. There are 15 residues in the CDR3. The germline V and J ends were trimmed by 4 bases and 0 bases, with 10 bases remaining between them. CDR3 nucleotides: TGCGCCAGCAGCCCGGACGGGAGCTCCTACAATGAGCAGTTCTTC. Translation gives CASSPDGSSYNEQFF.

The chain carries TRBV9 and TRBJ2-3; D is ambiguous. This CDR3 has 14 amino acids. V was clipped by 0 bases and J by 2 bases, with 7 bases between them. The V gene's germline CDR1 is SGDLS and CDR2 YYNGEE. The CDR3 sequence: CASSVATPTDTQYF. The CDR3 DNA follows: TGTGCCAGCAGCGTAGCTACCCCCACAGATACGCAGTATTTT.

The rearrangement uses TRBV10-3 and TRBJ1-6; D is ambiguous. The CDR3 runs to 12 residues. CDR1 is ENHRY, CDR2 SYGVKD, per germline. V was shortened by 4 bases and J by 10 bases, with 8 bases between the two germline ends. CDR3 loop: CAISAGESPLHF. CDR3 sequence (DNA): TGTGCCATCAGTGCCGGGGAATCACCCCTCCACTTT.

This clone was observed a few times. The chain carries TRBV4-2 and TRBJ1-4; TRBD1 aligns across 10 bases. V lost 8 bases and J lost 8; bases outside the gene matches: 11. This CDR3 comprises 15 residues. The germline CDR1 and CDR2 sequences are LGHNA and YNFKEQ. CDR3 sequence reads: CASGTGTGVGEKLFF. The CDR3 DNA is TGTGCCAGCGGGACTGGGACAGGGGTGGGAGAAAAACTGTTTTTT.

CDR3 sequence reads: CASSLAGTTYNEQFF. The CDR3 DNA follows: TGTGCCAGCAGCCTAGCGGGTACCACCTACAATGAGCAGTTCTTC. This chain uses TRBV7-3 with TRBJ2-1; 8 bases map to TRBD2. The germline CDR1 and CDR2 sequences are SGHTA and FQGTGA. The CDR3 consists of 15 residues. V was clipped by 5 bases and J by 2 bases; unmatched bases: 5.